Below are 5 T cell receptor beta chains sequenced from a single sample in a study of blood T cell repertoires in COVID-19. The method was immunoSEQ multiplex PCR; TCRdb's version includes in-frame clones alone and lacks a portion of them. The sample records 100,000 to 150,000 clones, around 83% being singletons. Sequences were obtained from peripheral blood. All receptors come from a man in his 60s with acute or convalescent COVID-19.

The CDR3 nucleotides are TGTGCCAGCACCCAAAGACTAGCGGGTAGCACAGATACGCAGTATTTT. Its protein product is CASTQRLAGSTDTQYF. The chain uses TRBV11-2 and TRBJ2-3, with 10 bases matching TRBD2. The V and J ends lost 7 bases and 0 bases, in that order; junction bases with no gene match: 7. The length of the CDR3 is 16 residues. Germline V lookup: CDR1 SGHAT, CDR2 FQNNGV.

V gene TRBV28 combines with J gene TRBJ2-2, with 10 bases that match TRBD2. This CDR3 region has 18 residues. Germline CDR1 reads MDHEN; CDR2 reads SYDVKM. After removal of 4 bases from V and 5 bases from J, the junction contained 13 bases not matched to a gene. This CDR3 is CASSSFVLAGEKTGELFF. As DNA, the CDR3 is TGTGCCAGCAGTTCTTTTGTTCTAGCGGGAGAAAAAACCGGGGAGCTGTTTTTT.

This chain connects TRBV29-1 to TRBJ2-1; weak D call: TRBD2 (6 bases). CDR1 and CDR2 from the germline V gene are SQVTM and ANQGSEA. Deletions cut 3 bases from V and 2 bases from J, with 11 bases between. The CDR3 has 14 residues. As DNA, the CDR3 is TGCAGCGTTGACAACGGAGGGGCCTACAATGAGCAGTTCTTC. As protein: CSVDNGGAYNEQFF.

V is TRBV29-1 and J is TRBJ2-5; 10 bases map to TRBD1. The trim removed 6 bases at V and 1 base at J, leaving 2 bases unmatched. CDR1 and CDR2 from the germline V gene are SQVTM and ANQGSEA. The CDR3 contains 13 residues. CDR3 protein: CSVGQGPQETQYF. In DNA form, the CDR3 reads TGCAGCGTGGGACAGGGGCCCCAAGAGACCCAGTACTTC.

This sequence joins TRBV30 and TRBJ2-7; TRBD2 aligns across 8 bases. V trimming: 5 bases; J trimming: 0 bases; junction bases outside the gene matches: 6. In germline, CDR1 is GTSNPN, CDR2 SVGIG (reference sequence). The CDR3 is 14 residues long. CDR3 sequence reads: CAWRGGSNSYEQYF. CDR3 bases: TGTGCCTGGCGGGGGGGATCGAACTCCTACGAGCAGTACTTC.